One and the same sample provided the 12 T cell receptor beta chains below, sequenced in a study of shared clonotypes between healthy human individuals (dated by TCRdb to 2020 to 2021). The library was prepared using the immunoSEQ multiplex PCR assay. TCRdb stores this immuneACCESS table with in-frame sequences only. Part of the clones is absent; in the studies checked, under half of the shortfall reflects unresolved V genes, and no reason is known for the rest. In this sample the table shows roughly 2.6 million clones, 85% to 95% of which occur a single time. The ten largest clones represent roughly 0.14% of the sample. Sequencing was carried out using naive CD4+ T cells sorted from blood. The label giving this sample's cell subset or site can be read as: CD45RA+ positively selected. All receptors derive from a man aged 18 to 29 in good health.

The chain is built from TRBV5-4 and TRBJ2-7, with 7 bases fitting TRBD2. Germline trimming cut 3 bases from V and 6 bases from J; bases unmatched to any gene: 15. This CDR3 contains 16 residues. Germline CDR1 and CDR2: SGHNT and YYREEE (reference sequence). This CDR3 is CASSSGVTGTNREQYF. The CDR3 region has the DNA TGTGCCAGCAGCTCTGGGGTAACCGGGACTAACCGCGAGCAGTACTTC.

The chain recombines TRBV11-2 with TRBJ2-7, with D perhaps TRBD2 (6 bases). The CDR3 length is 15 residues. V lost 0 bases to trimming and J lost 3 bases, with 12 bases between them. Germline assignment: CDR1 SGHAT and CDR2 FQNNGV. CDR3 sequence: CASSLDRLEVYEQYF. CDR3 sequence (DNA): TGTGCCAGCAGCTTAGATAGACTAGAAGTCTACGAGCAGTACTTC.

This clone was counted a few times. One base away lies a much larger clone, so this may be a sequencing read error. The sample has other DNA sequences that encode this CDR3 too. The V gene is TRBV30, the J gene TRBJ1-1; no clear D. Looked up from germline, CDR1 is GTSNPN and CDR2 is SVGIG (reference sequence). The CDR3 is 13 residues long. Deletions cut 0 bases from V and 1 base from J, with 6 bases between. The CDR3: CAWSVLENTEAFF. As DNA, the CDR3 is TGTGCCTGGAGTGTACTGGAGAACACTGAAGCTTTCTTT.

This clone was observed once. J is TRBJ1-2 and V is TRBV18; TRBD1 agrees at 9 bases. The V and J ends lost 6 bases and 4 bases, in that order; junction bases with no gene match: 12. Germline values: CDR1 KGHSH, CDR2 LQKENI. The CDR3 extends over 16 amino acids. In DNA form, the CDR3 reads TGTGCCAGCTCCCGGGACAGGGTGGCCTTAGGCTATGGCTACACCTTC. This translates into CASSRDRVALGYGYTF.

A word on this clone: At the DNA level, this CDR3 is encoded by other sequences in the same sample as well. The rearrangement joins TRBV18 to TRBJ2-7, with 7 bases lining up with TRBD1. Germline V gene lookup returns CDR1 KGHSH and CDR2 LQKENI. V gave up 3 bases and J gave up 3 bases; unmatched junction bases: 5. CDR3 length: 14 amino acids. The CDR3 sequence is CASSPTGPNYEQYF. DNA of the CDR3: TGTGCCAGCTCACCGACAGGGCCCAACTACGAGCAGTACTTC.

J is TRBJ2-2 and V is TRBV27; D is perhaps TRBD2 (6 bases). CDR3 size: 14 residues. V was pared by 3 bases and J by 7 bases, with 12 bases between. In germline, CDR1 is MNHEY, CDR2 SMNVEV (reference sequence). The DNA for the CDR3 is TGTGCCAGCAGTTTTCGGGAGCGTAGCGGGGAGCTGTTTTTT. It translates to CASSFRERSGELFF.

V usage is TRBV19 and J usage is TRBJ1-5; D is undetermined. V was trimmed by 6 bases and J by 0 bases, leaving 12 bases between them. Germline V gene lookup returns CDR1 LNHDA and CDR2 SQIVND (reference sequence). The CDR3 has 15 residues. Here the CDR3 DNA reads TGTGCCAGTAGAGGACTGATAATTAGCAATCAGCCCCAGCATTTT. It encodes CASRGLIISNQPQHF.

The CDR3 reads CASSLETPSYEQYF. In DNA form, the CDR3 reads TGTGCCAGCAGCTTAGAGACACCCTCCTACGAGCAGTACTTC. This sequence joins TRBV11-1 and TRBJ2-7; D ambiguous. V lost 1 base and J lost 0, with 7 bases in between. The CDR3 contains 14 residues. The V gene's germline CDR1 is SGHAT and CDR2 FQDESV (reference sequence). The full variable domain, in which reference TRBV11-1 and TRBJ2-7 provide the parts outside the CDR3, is EAEVAQSPRYKITEKSQAVAFWCDPISGHATLYWYRQILGQGPELLVQFQDESVVDDSQLPKDRFSAERLKGVDSTLKIQPAELGDSAMYLCASSLETPSYEQYFGPGTRLTVT.

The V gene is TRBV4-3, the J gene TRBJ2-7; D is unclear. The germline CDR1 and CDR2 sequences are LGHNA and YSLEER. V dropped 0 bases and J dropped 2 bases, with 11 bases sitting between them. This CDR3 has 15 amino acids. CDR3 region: CASSQDPQPAYEQYF. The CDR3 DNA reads TGCGCCAGCAGCCAAGATCCGCAGCCAGCCTACGAGCAGTACTTC.

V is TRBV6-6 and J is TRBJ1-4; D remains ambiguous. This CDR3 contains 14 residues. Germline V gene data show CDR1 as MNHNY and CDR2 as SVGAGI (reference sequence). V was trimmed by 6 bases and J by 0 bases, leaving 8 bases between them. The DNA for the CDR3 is TGTGCCAGCAGGCAAGGCACAACTAATGAAAAACTGTTTTTT. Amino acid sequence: CASRQGTTNEKLFF.

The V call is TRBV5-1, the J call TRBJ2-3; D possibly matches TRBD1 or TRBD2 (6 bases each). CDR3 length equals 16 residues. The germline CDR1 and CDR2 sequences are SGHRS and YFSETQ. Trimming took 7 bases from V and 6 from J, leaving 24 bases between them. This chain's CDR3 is CASGSTGDRGPDTQYF. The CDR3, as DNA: TGCGCCAGCGGATCCACCGGGGACCGGGGGCCGGATACGCAGTATTTT.

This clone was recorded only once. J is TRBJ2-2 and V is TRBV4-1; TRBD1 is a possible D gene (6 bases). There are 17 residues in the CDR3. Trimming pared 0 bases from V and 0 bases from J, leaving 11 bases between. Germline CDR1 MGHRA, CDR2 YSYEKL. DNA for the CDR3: TGCGCCAGCAGCCAAGAAGGGGCAGGGGCGAACACCGGGGAGCTGTTTTTT. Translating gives CASSQEGAGANTGELFF.